Following are 6 T cell receptor beta chains from one sample sequenced in a study of OX40 agonist ivuxolimab in advanced cancers. Receptors were amplified or captured by the immunoSEQ multiplex PCR assay. Here the immuneACCESS table is served through TCRdb, limited to in-frame sequences with V and J called. Missing clones are a known gap in these copies; in checked studies unresolved V genes cover under half, and the rest lacks a known reason. The sample includes tens of thousands of clones, with 85% to 90% observed a single time. The ten biggest clones cover 9.5% to 12% of the sample. The sequenced sample was CD4+ or CD8+ T cells sorted from blood, obtained in a trial of the OX40 agonist ivuxolimab. The receptors come from an adult with an advanced solid tumor such as melanoma, head and neck, liver or kidney cancer.

The V and J genes are TRBV27 and TRBJ1-2, with TRBD1 as a possible D gene (5 bases). The V gene lost 0 bases and the J gene lost 8 bases, with 16 bases spanning the gap. The germline V gene encodes CDR1 MNHEY and CDR2 SMNVEV (reference sequence). The CDR3 runs 15 residues. The CDR3 here is CASSLSSGVGYGYTF. CDR3 nucleotide sequence: TGTGCCAGCAGTTTATCCTCGGGGGTGGGTTACGGCTACACCTTC.

The CDR3 region has the DNA TGTGCCAGCAGCCCCGGAGTTGGACCAGGGGAGGATACGCAGTATTTT. Protein product: CASSPGVGPGEDTQYF. This chain connects TRBV11-2 to TRBJ2-3; tentatively, D is TRBD1 (6 bases). The CDR3 runs to 16 residues. Germline V gene lookup returns CDR1 SGHAT and CDR2 FQNNGV. Trimming stripped 5 bases from V and 6 bases from J, with 21 bases between.

The rearrangement joins TRBV29-1 to TRBJ1-1; the D is unclear. From germline, CDR1 is SQVTM and CDR2 ANQGSEA. Trimming pared 2 bases from V and 7 bases from J, leaving 11 bases between. The CDR3 length is 12 residues. The CDR3 spells CSVERGALEAFF. CDR3 in DNA: TGCAGCGTTGAACGTGGAGCCCTTGAAGCTTTCTTT.

The J gene is TRBJ2-5, the V gene TRBV5-5; 7 bases map to TRBD1. The CDR3 runs 16 residues. The germline V gene encodes CDR1 SGHKS and CDR2 YYEKEE (reference sequence). Losses at the gene ends were 0 bases for V and 5 bases for J; bases not matched to a gene: 10. This chain's CDR3 is CASSLVWVGGEETQYF. CDR3 nucleotide sequence: TGTGCCAGCAGCTTGGTGTGGGTAGGGGGCGAGGAGACCCAGTACTTC.

The CDR3 is CASSLGVTGTEAFF. DNA for the CDR3: TGCGCCAGCAGCTTAGGGGTGACTGGAACTGAAGCTTTCTTT. J is TRBJ1-1 and V is TRBV5-1, with D possibly matching TRBD1 (5 bases). Trimming shortened V by 2 bases and J by 5 bases, and 13 bases separated the two germline ends. Per the germline V gene, CDR1 is SGHRS and CDR2 is YFSETQ. This CDR3 contains 14 residues.

This sequence joins TRBV27 and TRBJ2-7; 7 nucleotides match TRBD1. Germline V CDR1 and CDR2: MNHEY, SMNVEV (reference sequence). The trim removed 6 bases at V and 2 bases at J, leaving 4 bases unmatched. The CDR3 covers 13 residues. The CDR3 coding sequence is TGTGCCAGCAGCGTAGGGGGCCCCTACGAGCAGTACTTC. This translates into CASSVGGPYEQYF.